These 27 T cell receptor beta chains share one sample of origin, sequenced in a study of cytomegalovirus exposure and HLA in healthy donors. Researchers ran the PCR with 60 Vbeta and 13 Jbeta primers. Here immunoSEQ multiplex PCR was the method, and the copy in TCRdb shows in-frame clones only, minus some. The clone table shows over 65,000 clones, with the ten largest holding about 1.1%. The sequencing sample was made of PBMCs. The origin of the receptors is a woman in her twenties or thirties in good health and CMV-seronegative.

This chain uses TRBV19 with TRBJ1-3, with TRBD1 as a possible D gene (6 bases). The CDR3 has 14 amino acids. Germline V gene lookup returns CDR1 LNHDA and CDR2 SQIVND (reference sequence). The ends were cut back, 6 bases at V and 4 bases at J, with 13 bases in the middle. The CDR3 loop reads CASRAGALGNTIYF. The DNA for the CDR3 is TGTGCCAGTAGAGCAGGGGCTCTAGGAAACACCATATATTTT.

Turning to this clone: Other DNA variants within this sample encode the same CDR3. The chain is built from TRBV30 and TRBJ2-7; 7 nucleotides align to TRBD1. CDR1 and CDR2 from the germline V gene are GTSNPN and SVGIG (reference sequence). V trimming: 4 bases; J trimming: 2 bases; junction bases outside the gene matches: 2. The CDR3 runs to 12 residues. Here the CDR3 DNA reads TGTGCCTGGACCCAGGGGGCCTACGAGCAGTACTTC. Protein product: CAWTQGAYEQYF.

This chain connects TRBV13 to TRBJ1-1; TRBD1 is a possible D gene (5 bases). The CDR3 has 15 residues. Germline V CDR1 and CDR2: PRHDT, FYEKMQ (reference sequence). The ends were cut back, 0 bases at V and 4 bases at J, with 12 bases in the middle. This CDR3 reads CASSLGRLGLTEAFF. In DNA, the CDR3 is TGTGCCAGCAGCTTAGGCCGTTTGGGGCTCACTGAAGCTTTCTTT.

This chain connects TRBV29-1 to TRBJ2-1, with 13 bases that match TRBD2. Germline V gene data show CDR1 as SQVTM and CDR2 as ANQGSEA. This CDR3 is built from 17 residues. Trimming removed 7 bases from V and 5 bases from J; junction bases left unmatched: 14. The DNA for the CDR3 is TGCAGCGCTCGGACTAGCGGGGGCCGACGGGACGACAATGAGCAGTTCTTC. It codes for CSARTSGGRRDDNEQFF.

The chain combines TRBV7-9 with TRBJ2-7, with 8 bases fitting TRBD1. Germline CDR1 and CDR2: SEHNR and FQNEAQ (reference sequence). CDR3 length: 14 amino acids. J lost 5 bases, V lost 1 base, and 4 bases had no gene match. The CDR3 loop reads CASSLDGQGNEQYF. The CDR3 DNA reads TGTGCCAGCAGCTTAGACGGACAGGGAAACGAGCAGTACTTC. Full variable domain (outside the CDR3, taken from reference TRBV7-9 and TRBJ2-7): DTGVSQNPRHKITKRGQNVTFRCDPISEHNRLYWYRQTLGQGPEFLTYFQNEAQLEKSRLLSDRFSAERPKGSFSTLEIQRTEQGDSAMYLCASSLDGQGNEQYFGPGTRLTVT.

The chain employs TRBV18 and TRBJ2-1; the D gene is possibly TRBD2 (6 bases). This CDR3 has 11 amino acids. V lost 3 bases, J lost 10 bases, and 7 bases lay in between. The germline CDR1 and CDR2 sequences are KGHSH and LQKENI. CDR3 residues: CASSPAGEQFF. The CDR3 coding sequence is TGTGCCAGCTCACCGGCGGGGGAGCAGTTCTTC. The full variable domain, rest sourced from reference TRBV18 and TRBJ2-1, is NAGVMQNPRHLVRRRGQEARLRCSPMKGHSHVYWYRQLPEEGLKFMVYLQKENIIDESGMPKERFSAEFPKEGPSILRIQQVVRGDSAAYFCASSPAGEQFFGPGTRLTVL.

CDR3 protein: CASSTDSLPNTEAFF. In DNA form, the CDR3 reads TGTGCCAGTAGTACGGACAGCCTCCCGAACACTGAAGCTTTCTTT. V is TRBV19 and J is TRBJ1-1; the D gene is possibly TRBD1 (6 bases). The germline gives CDR1 LNHDA, CDR2 SQIVND (reference sequence). The CDR3 runs to 15 residues. V dropped 4 bases and J dropped 1 base, with 13 bases sitting between them.

The chain has TRBV4-1 and TRBJ2-7, with D possibly being TRBD2 (6 bases). Trimming took off 0 bases at V and 0 bases at J, with 12 bases between the two ends. Germline-derived CDR1 and CDR2 are MGHRA and YSYEKL. The CDR3 has 16 residues. CDR3 DNA: TGCGCCAGCAGCCAAGAGGGGGAGGTGAGCTCCTACGAGCAGTACTTC. Translated: CASSQEGEVSSYEQYF.

The gene calls are TRBV6-5 and TRBJ1-3; D gene ambiguous. Trimming pared 6 bases from V and 0 bases from J, leaving 12 bases between. The CDR3 has 15 amino acids. Germline CDR1 reads MNHEY; CDR2 reads SVGAGI. The CDR3 sequence is CASSPHSVSGNTIYF. As DNA, the CDR3 is TGTGCCAGCAGCCCACACAGTGTCTCTGGAAACACCATATATTTT.

The chain recombines TRBV30 with TRBJ2-1, with 8 bases lining up with TRBD1. This CDR3 is 13 amino acids long. V trimming: 7 bases; J trimming: 2 bases; junction bases outside the gene matches: 4. The germline CDR1 and CDR2 sequences are GTSNPN and SVGIG (reference sequence). CDR3 nucleotides: TGTGCCTTCGGGACAGGCACCTACAATGAGCAGTTCTTC. Its protein is CAFGTGTYNEQFF.

V and J are TRBV19 and TRBJ1-2; no clear D. Germline V gene data show CDR1 as LNHDA and CDR2 as SQIVND (reference sequence). V was cut by 0 bases and J by 5 bases, with 13 bases left in between. This CDR3 region has 15 residues. The CDR3 nucleotides are TGTGCCAGTAGTATAGATTCTGGCGGTGGTTATGGCTACACCTTC. Amino acid sequence: CASSIDSGGGYGYTF.

Written as DNA, the CDR3 is TGTGCCACCAGCAACCACGGACAGGGTCTGGCCGGGGAGCTGTTTTTT. Its translation: CATSNHGQGLAGELFF. The V and J genes are TRBV15 and TRBJ2-2; 8 bases map to TRBD1. V gave up 4 bases and J gave up 6 bases; unmatched junction bases: 10. Germline lookup yields CDR1 LNHNV and CDR2 YYDKDF (reference sequence). The CDR3 covers 16 residues.

The CDR3 DNA is TGTGCCAGTAGTGGGGCAGGGGTCTACAATCAGCCCCAGCATTTT. This sequence encodes CASSGAGVYNQPQHF. The V gene is TRBV19, the J gene TRBJ1-5; D is perhaps TRBD1 (6 bases). With 5 bases removed from V and 3 bases from J, the gap between germline ends came to 14 bases. This CDR3 spans 15 amino acids. In germline, CDR1 is LNHDA, CDR2 SQIVND (reference sequence).

The rearrangement uses TRBV19 and TRBJ1-1; 10 nucleotides align to TRBD1. The CDR3 loop spans 13 amino acids. In germline, CDR1 is LNHDA, CDR2 SQIVND (reference sequence). After removal of 7 bases from V and 4 bases from J, the junction contained 3 bases not matched to a gene. The CDR3 DNA reads TGTGCCAGTACCAGGACAGGGGGCACTGAAGCTTTCTTT. Translation gives CASTRTGGTEAFF.

The chain employs TRBV7-9 and TRBJ1-4; no clear D. The germline gives CDR1 SEHNR, CDR2 FQNEAQ (reference sequence). CDR3 length: 15 amino acids. V lost 4 bases and J 0 bases, leaving 9 bases between the germline ends. The DNA of the CDR3 is TGTGCCAGCAGCTCAGACTTTACAACTAATGAAAAACTGTTTTTT. Translated, it gives CASSSDFTTNEKLFF.

This sequence joins TRBV5-5 and TRBJ1-1, with D possibly TRBD1 on 5 matching bases. Germline V lookup: CDR1 SGHKS, CDR2 YYEKEE (reference sequence). The CDR3 is 15 residues long. Trimming stripped 4 bases from V and 3 bases from J, with 16 bases between. DNA for the CDR3: TGTGCCAGCAGCCCATTCGCAGGGCCTGACACTGAAGCTTTCTTT. This gives the protein CASSPFAGPDTEAFF. The full variable domain, with the rest looked up from reference TRBV5-5 and TRBJ1-1, is DAGVTQSPTHLIKTRGQQVTLRCSPISGHKSVSWYQQVLGQGPQFIFQYYEKEERGRGNFPDRFSARQFPNYSSELNVNALLLGDSALYLCASSPFAGPDTEAFFGQGTRLTVV.

The CDR3 protein is CASSRLANSIYEQYF. CDR3 DNA: TGTGCCAGTAGCCGTCTAGCGAACTCAATCTACGAGCAGTACTTC. This chain joins TRBV19 and TRBJ2-7; D is perhaps TRBD2 (6 bases). This CDR3 contains 15 residues. Germline CDR1 is LNHDA and CDR2 is SQIVND (reference sequence). The V end was cut by 6 bases, the J end by 3 bases, with 18 bases between.

This chain joins TRBV19 and TRBJ1-2, with TRBD1 identical over 8 bases. The V gene's germline CDR1 is LNHDA and CDR2 SQIVND (reference sequence). There are 17 residues in the CDR3. J lost 4 bases, V lost 4 bases, and 14 bases had no gene match. The CDR3 DNA sequence: TGTGCCAGTAGTAACTCCCCGCAGGGGGCGGAAGGCTATGGCTACACCTTC. Protein sequence: CASSNSPQGAEGYGYTF.

J is TRBJ2-1 and V is TRBV4-1; 10 nucleotides match TRBD2. The J segment lost 4 bases and the V segment lost 0 bases, leaving 3 bases of the junction unmatched. The CDR3 sequence is 16 residues long. CDR1 and CDR2 from the germline V gene are MGHRA and YSYEKL. CDR3: CASSQETSGDYNEQFF. CDR3 in DNA: TGCGCCAGCAGCCAAGAAACTAGCGGGGATTACAATGAGCAGTTCTTC.

This chain connects TRBV10-3 to TRBJ1-4; unclear D gene. Deletions cut 0 bases from V and 8 bases from J, with 19 bases between. Germline V lookup: CDR1 ENHRY, CDR2 SYGVKD. The CDR3 consists of 17 residues. CDR3 sequence: CAISESVLEGVQEKLFF. CDR3 sequence (DNA): TGTGCCATCAGTGAGTCGGTATTGGAGGGTGTCCAAGAAAAACTGTTTTTT.

J is TRBJ2-3 and V is TRBV11-2; 11 nucleotides line up with TRBD1. Germline values: CDR1 SGHAT, CDR2 FQNNGV. The ends lost 2 bases at V and 4 bases at J; junction bases unmatched: 5. The CDR3 runs to 16 residues. The CDR3 protein is CASSLFGTGGSDTQYF. The CDR3 DNA sequence: TGTGCCAGCAGCTTATTTGGGACAGGGGGTTCAGATACGCAGTATTTT.

The genes are TRBV5-1 and TRBJ2-7; D is perhaps TRBD1 (5 bases). The CDR3 sequence is 15 residues long. Trimming left V 0 bases short and J 3 bases short, with 13 bases between. The germline CDR1 and CDR2 sequences are SGHRS and YFSETQ. CDR3 loop: CASSLEQAGNYEQYF. The CDR3 coding sequence is TGCGCCAGCAGCTTGGAACAGGCTGGGAACTACGAGCAGTACTTC.

This chain uses TRBV2 with TRBJ2-5; 7 bases map to TRBD1. J was trimmed by 4 bases and V by 7 bases; bases with no gene match: 6. The CDR3 extends over 13 amino acids. Germline CDR1 and CDR2: SNHLY and FYNNEI. The CDR3: CASTGGLSETQYF. The DNA of the CDR3 is TGTGCCAGCACAGGGGGTTTGTCAGAGACCCAGTACTTC.

The rearrangement links TRBV7-9 to TRBJ1-1, with a weak D call TRBD1 (6 bases). V lost 3 bases, J lost 7 bases, and 12 bases lay in between. Germline V gene data show CDR1 as SEHNR and CDR2 as FQNEAQ (reference sequence). CDR3 size: 13 residues. CDR3 nucleotides: TGTGCCAGCAGCTTCGGGACACATAATGAAGCTTTCTTT. The encoded protein is CASSFGTHNEAFF.

This chain joins TRBV2 and TRBJ1-1; no firm D call. Germline V gives CDR1 SNHLY, CDR2 FYNNEI. The CDR3 extends over 15 amino acids. V was trimmed by 4 bases and J by 3 bases, leaving 15 bases between them. CDR3 nucleotide sequence: TGTGCCAGCAGTGGATTCGGCTTCGGGGACACTGAAGCTTTCTTT. This translates into CASSGFGFGDTEAFF.

The chain recombines TRBV7-9 with TRBJ1-5; 7 bases map to TRBD1. The germline V gene encodes CDR1 SEHNR and CDR2 FQNEAQ (reference sequence). The CDR3 totals 16 residues. The junction had 9 bases not matched to a gene; V was cut back by 5 bases and J by 2 bases. CDR3 protein: CASSPGTELRNQPQHF. The CDR3 DNA reads TGTGCCAGCAGCCCGGGGACAGAACTCCGCAATCAGCCCCAGCATTTT. The whole variable domain, remainder taken from reference TRBV7-9 and TRBJ1-5, is DTGVSQNPRHKITKRGQNVTFRCDPISEHNRLYWYRQTLGQGPEFLTYFQNEAQLEKSRLLSDRFSAERPKGSFSTLEIQRTEQGDSAMYLCASSPGTELRNQPQHFGDGTRLSIL.

The genes are TRBV6-1 and TRBJ1-3, with D unresolved. The CDR3 is made up of 15 amino acids. Germline V gene sequence: CDR1 MNHNS, CDR2 SASEGT. The V and J ends lost 1 base and 9 bases respectively, with 16 bases between them. CDR3 loop: CASSEGRALLGTIYF. The CDR3 DNA is TGTGCCAGCAGTGAAGGGAGGGCGCTCTTGGGCACCATATATTTT.